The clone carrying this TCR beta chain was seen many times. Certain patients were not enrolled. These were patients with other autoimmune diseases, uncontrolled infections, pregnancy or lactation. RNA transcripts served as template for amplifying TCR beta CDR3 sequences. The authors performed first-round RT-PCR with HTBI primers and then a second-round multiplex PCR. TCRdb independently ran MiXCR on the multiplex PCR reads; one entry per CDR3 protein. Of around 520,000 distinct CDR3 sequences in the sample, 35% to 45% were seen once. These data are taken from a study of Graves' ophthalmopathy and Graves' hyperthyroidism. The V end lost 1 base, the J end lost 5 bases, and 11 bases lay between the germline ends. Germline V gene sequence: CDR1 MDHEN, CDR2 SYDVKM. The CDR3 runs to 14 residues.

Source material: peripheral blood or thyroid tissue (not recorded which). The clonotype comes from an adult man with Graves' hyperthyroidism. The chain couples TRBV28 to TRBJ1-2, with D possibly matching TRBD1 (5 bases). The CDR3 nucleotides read TGTGCCAGCAGTTTATCCAGGGAAGGGTATGGCTACACCTTC. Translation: CASSLSREGYGYTF.